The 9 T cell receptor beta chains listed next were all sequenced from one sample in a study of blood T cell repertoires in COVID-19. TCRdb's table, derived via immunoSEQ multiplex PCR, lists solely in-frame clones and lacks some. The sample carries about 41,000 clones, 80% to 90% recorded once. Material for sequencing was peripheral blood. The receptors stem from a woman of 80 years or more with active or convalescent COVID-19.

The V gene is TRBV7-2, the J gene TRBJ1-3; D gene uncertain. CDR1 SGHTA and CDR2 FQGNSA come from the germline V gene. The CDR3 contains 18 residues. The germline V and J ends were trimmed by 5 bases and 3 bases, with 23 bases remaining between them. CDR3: CASSLRPVRLGDGNTIYF. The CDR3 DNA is TGTGCCAGCAGCCTTAGGCCAGTACGTTTGGGAGATGGAAACACCATATATTTT.

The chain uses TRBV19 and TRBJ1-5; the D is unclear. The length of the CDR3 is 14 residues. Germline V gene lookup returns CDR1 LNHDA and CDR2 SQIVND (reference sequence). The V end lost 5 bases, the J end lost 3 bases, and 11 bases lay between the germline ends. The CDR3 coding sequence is TGTGCCAGTAGTGTGACGGGTGACAATCAGCCCCAGCATTTT. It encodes CASSVTGDNQPQHF.

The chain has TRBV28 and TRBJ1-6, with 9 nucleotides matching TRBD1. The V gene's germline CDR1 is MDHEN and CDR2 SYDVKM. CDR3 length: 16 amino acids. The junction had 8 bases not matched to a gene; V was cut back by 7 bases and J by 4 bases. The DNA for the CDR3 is TGTGCCAGCACCCCCGGGACAGGGAAATATAATTCACCCCTCCACTTT. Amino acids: CASTPGTGKYNSPLHF. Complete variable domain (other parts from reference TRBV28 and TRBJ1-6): DVKVTQSSRYLVKRTGEKVFLECVQDMDHENMFWYRQDPGLGLRLIYFSYDVKMKEKGDIPEGYSVSREKKERFSLILESASTNQTSMYLCASTPGTGKYNSPLHFGNGTRLTVT.

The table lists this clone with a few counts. The chain's CDR3 is CASSIENEQYF. CDR3 DNA sequence: TGTGCCAGTAGTATCGAGAACGAGCAGTACTTC. The chain uses TRBV19 and TRBJ2-7; D is unresolved. The ends were cut back, 3 bases at V and 5 bases at J, with 5 bases in the middle. CDR1 and CDR2 (germline): LNHDA, SQIVND (reference sequence). The CDR3 extends over 11 amino acids.

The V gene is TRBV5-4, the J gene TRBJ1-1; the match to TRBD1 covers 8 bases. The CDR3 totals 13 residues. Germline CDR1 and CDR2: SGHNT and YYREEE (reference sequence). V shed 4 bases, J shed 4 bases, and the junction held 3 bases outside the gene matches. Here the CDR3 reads CASSQTGGTEAFF. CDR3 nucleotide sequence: TGTGCCAGCAGCCAAACAGGGGGCACTGAAGCTTTCTTT.

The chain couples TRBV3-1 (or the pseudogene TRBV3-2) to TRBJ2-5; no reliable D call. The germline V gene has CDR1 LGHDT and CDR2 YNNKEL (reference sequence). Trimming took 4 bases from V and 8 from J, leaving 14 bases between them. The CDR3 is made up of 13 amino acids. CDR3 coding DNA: TGTGCCAGCAGCCCTGTCCCCATGGGCACCCAGTACTTC. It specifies CASSPVPMGTQYF.

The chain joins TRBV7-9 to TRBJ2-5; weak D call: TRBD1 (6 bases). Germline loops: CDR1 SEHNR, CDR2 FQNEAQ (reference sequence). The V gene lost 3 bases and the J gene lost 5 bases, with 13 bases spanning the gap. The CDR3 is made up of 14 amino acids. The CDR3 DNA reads TGTGCCAGCAGCTTTGTGACAGGCGACGAGACCCAGTACTTC. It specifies CASSFVTGDETQYF.

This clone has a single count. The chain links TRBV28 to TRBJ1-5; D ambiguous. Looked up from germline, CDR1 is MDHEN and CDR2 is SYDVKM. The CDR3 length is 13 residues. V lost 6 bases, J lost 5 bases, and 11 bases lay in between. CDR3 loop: CASRTERYQPQHF. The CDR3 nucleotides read TGTGCCAGCAGAACAGAACGTTATCAGCCCCAGCATTTT.

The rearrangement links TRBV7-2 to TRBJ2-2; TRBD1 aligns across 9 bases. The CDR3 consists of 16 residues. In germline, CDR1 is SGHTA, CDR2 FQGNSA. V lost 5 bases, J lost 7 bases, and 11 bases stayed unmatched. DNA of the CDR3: TGTGCCAGCAGCCTACAGTGGGGACAGGGAATCGGGGAGCTGTTTTTT. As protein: CASSLQWGQGIGELFF. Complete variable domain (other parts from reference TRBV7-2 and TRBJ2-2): GAGVSQSPSNKVTEKGKDVELRCDPISGHTALYWYRQSLGQGLEFLIYFQGNSAPDKSGLPSDRFSAERTGGSVSTLTIQRTQQEDSAVYLCASSLQWGQGIGELFFGEGSRLTVL.